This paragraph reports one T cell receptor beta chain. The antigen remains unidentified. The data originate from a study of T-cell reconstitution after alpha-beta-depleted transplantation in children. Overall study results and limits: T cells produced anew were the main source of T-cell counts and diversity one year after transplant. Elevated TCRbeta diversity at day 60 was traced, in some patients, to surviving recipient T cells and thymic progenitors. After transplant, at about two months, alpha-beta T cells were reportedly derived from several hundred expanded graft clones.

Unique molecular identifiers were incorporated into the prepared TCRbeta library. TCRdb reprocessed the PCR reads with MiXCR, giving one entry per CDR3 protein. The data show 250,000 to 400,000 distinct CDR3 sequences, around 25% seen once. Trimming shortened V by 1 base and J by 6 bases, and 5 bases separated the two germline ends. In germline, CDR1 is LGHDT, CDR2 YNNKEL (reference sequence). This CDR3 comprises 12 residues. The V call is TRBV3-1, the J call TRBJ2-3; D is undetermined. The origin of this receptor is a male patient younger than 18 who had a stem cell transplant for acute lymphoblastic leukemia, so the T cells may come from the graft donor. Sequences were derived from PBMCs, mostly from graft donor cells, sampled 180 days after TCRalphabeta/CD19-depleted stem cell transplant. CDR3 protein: CASSQGWDTQYF. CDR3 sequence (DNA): TGTGCCAGCAGCCAAGGCTGGGATACGCAGTATTTT.